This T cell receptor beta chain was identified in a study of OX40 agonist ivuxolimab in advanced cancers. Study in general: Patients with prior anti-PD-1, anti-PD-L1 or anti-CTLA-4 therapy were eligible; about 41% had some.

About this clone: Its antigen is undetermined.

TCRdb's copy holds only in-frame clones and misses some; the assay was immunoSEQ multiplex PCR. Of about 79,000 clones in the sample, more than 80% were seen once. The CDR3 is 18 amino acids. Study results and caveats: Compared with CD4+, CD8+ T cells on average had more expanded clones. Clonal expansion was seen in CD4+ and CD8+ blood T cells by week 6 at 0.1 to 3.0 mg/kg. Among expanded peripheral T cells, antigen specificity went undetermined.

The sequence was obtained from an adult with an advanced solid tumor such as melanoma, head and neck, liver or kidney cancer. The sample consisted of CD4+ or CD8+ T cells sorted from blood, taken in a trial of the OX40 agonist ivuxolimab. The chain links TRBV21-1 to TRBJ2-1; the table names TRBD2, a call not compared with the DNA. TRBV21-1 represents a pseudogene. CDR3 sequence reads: CASSKALVAGGLYNEQFF. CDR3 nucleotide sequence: TGTGCCAGCAGCAAAGCGCTGGTAGCGGGGGGGCTCTACAATGAGCAGTTCTTC.